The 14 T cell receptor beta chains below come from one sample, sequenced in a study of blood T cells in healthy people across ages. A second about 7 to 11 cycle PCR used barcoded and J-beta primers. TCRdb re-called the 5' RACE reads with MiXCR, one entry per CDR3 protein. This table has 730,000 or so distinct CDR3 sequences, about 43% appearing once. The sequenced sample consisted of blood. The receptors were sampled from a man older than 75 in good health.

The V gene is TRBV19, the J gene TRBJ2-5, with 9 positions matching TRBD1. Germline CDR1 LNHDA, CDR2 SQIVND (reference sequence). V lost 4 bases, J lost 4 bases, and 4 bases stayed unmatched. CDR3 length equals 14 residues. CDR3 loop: CASSKDRGTETQYF. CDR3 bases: TGTGCCAGTAGTAAGGACAGGGGAACAGAGACCCAGTACTTC.

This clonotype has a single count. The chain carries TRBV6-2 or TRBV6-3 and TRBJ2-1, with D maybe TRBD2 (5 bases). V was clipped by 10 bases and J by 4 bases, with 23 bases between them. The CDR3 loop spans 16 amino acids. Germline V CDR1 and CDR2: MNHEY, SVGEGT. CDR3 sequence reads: CANQNPGMLIYNEQFF. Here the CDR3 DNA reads TGTGCCAACCAAAATCCCGGGATGCTTATTTACAATGAGCAGTTCTTC.

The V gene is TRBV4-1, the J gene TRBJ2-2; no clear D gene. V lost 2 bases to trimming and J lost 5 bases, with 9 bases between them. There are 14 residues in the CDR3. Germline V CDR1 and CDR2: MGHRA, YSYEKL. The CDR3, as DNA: TGCGCCAGCAGCCAAAATCCCGAGACCGGGGAGCTGTTTTTT. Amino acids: CASSQNPETGELFF.

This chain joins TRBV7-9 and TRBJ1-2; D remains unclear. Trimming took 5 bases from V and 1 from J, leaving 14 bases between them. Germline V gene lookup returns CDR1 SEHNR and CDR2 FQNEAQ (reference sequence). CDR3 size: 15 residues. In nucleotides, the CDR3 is TGTGCCAGCAGCCCCGAGAGGGCGATTAACTATGGCTACACCTTC. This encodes CASSPERAINYGYTF. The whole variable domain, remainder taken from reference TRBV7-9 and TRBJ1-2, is DTGVSQNPRHKITKRGQNVTFRCDPISEHNRLYWYRQTLGQGPEFLTYFQNEAQLEKSRLLSDRFSAERPKGSFSTLEIQRTEQGDSAMYLCASSPERAINYGYTFGSGTRLTVV.

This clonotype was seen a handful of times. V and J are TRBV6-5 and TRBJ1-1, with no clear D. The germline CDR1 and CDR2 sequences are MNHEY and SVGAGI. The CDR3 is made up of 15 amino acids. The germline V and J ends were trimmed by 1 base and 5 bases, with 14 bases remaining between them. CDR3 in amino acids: CASSYYPKGGTEAFF. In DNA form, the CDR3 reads TGTGCCAGCAGTTACTATCCTAAGGGTGGGACTGAAGCTTTCTTT.

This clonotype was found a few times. This CDR3 reads CSARGSRGKVSEAFF. The CDR3 nucleotides read TGCAGTGCTAGGGGGTCCAGGGGGAAAGTCTCTGAAGCTTTCTTT. The V and J genes are TRBV20-1 and TRBJ1-1; 7 bases agree with TRBD1. The V segment lost 3 bases and the J segment 6 bases; nucleotides outside the gene matches: 13. The CDR3 spans 15 residues. The V gene's germline CDR1 is DFQATT and CDR2 SNEGSKA (reference sequence).

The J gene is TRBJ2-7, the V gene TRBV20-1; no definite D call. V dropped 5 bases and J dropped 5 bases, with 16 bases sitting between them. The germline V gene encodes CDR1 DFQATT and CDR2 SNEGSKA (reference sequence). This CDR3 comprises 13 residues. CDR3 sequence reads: CSAWARSVHEQYF. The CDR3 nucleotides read TGCAGTGCTTGGGCGAGGTCCGTACACGAGCAGTACTTC.

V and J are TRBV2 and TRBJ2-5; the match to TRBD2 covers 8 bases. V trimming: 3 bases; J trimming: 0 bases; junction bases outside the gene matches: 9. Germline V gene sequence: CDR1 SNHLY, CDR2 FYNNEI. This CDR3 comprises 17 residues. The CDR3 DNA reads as TGTGCCAGCAGTGACGGGGACACTAGCGGATACCAAGAGACCCAGTACTTC. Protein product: CASSDGDTSGYQETQYF.

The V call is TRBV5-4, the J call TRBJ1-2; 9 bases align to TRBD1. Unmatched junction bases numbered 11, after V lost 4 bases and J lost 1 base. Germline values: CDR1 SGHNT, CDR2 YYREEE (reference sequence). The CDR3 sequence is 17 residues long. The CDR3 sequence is CASSTKKRTGVNYGYTF. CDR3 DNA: TGTGCCAGCAGCACTAAAAAGAGGACAGGGGTTAACTATGGCTACACCTTC.

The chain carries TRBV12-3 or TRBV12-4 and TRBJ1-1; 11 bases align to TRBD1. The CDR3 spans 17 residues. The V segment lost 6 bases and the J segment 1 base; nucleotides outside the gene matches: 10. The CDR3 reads CASSHPLDRGPNTEAFF. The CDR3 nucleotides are TGTGCCAGCAGCCATCCTTTGGACAGGGGGCCGAACACTGAAGCTTTCTTT.

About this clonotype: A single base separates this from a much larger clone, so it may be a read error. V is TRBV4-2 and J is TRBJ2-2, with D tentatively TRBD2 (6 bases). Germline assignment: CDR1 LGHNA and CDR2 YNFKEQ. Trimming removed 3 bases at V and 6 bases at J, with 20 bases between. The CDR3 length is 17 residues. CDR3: CASSQANFRRGPGELFF. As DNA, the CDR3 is TGTGCCAGCAGCCAGGCGAACTTTCGGAGGGGTCCCGGGGAGCTGTTTTTT.

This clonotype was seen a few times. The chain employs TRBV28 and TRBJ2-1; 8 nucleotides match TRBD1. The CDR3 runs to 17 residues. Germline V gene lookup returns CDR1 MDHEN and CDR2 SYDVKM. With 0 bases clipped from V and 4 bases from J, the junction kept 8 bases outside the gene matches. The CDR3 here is CASSLWGTGNPYNEQFF. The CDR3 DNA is TGTGCCAGCAGTTTATGGGGGACAGGCAACCCGTACAATGAGCAGTTCTTC.

CDR3 sequence: CASSGPAGNYGYTF. In DNA form, the CDR3 reads TGTGCCAGCAGCGGACCCGCAGGCAACTATGGCTACACCTTC. This chain connects TRBV9 to TRBJ1-2; D is undetermined. The CDR3 contains 14 residues. The germline CDR1 and CDR2 sequences are SGDLS and YYNGEE. Trimming left V 3 bases short and J 2 bases short, with 11 bases between.

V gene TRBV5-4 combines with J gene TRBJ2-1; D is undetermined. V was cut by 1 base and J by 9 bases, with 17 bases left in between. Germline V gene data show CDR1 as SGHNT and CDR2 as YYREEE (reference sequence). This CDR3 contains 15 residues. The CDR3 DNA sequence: TGTGCCAGCAGCTTGCAGAGCAAAACAACAAGTGAGCAGTTCTTC. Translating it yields CASSLQSKTTSEQFF.